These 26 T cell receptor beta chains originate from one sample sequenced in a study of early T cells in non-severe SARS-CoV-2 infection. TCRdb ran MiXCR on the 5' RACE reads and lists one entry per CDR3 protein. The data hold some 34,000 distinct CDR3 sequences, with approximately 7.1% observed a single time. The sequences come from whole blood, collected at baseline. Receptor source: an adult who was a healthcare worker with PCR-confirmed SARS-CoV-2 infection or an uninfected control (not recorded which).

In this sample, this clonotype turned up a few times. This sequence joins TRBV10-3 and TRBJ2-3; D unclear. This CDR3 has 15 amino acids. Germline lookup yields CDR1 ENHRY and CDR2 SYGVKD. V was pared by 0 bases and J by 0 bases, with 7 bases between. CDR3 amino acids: CAISESMGSTDTQYF. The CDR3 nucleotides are TGTGCCATCAGTGAGTCTATGGGGAGCACAGATACGCAGTATTTT.

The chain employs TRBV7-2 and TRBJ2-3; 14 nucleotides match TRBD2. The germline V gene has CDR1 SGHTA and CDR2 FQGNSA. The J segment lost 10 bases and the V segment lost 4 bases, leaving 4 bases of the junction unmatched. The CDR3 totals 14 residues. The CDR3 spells CASSSGTSGSSQYF. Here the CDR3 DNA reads TGTGCCAGCAGCTCCGGGACTAGCGGGAGTTCGCAGTATTTT.

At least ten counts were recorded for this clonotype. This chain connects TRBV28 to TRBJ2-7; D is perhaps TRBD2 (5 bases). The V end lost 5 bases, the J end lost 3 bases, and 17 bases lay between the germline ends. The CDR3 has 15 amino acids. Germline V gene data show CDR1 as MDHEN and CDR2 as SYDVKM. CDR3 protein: CASSHQSLGIYEQYF. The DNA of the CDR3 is TGTGCCAGCAGTCATCAGTCCCTCGGGATCTACGAGCAGTACTTC.

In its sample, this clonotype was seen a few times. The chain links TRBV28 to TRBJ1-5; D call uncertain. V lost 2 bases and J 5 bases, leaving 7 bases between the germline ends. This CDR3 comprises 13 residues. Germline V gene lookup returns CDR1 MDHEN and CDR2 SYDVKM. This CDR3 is CASSLDGYQPQHF. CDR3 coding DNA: TGTGCCAGCAGTTTAGACGGATATCAGCCCCAGCATTTT.

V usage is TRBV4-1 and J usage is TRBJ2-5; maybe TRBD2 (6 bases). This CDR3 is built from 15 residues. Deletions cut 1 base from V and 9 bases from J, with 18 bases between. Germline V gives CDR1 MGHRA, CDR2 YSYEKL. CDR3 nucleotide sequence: TGCGCCAGCAGCCAAGGGGTTGTTAGCGGCCAATCCCAGTACTTC. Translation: CASSQGVVSGQSQYF.

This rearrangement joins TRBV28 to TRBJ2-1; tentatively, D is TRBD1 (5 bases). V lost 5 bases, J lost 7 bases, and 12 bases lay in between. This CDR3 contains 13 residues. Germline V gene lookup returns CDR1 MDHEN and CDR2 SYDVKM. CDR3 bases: TGTGCCAGCAGTAGACAGTTTCGGAATGAGCAGTTCTTC. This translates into CASSRQFRNEQFF.

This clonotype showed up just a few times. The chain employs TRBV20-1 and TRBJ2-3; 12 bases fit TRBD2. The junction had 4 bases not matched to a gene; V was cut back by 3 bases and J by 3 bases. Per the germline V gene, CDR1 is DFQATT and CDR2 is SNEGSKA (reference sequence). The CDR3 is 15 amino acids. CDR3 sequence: CSARSGLAGTDTQYF. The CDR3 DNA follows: TGCAGTGCTAGGTCAGGACTAGCGGGAACAGATACGCAGTATTTT.

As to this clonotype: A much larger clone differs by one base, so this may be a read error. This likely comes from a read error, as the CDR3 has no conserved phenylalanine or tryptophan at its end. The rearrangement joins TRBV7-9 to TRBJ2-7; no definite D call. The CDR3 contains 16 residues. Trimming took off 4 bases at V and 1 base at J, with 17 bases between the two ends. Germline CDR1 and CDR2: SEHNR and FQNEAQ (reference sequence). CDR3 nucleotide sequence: TGTGCCAGCAGCTCCACGACACGCCACGCATCCTACGAGCAGTACGAC. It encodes CASSSTTRHASYEQYD.

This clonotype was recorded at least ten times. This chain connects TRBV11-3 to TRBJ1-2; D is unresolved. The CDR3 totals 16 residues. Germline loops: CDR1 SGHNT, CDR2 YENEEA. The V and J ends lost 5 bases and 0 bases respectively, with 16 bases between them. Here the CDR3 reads CASSKEGRNANYGYTF. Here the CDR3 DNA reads TGTGCCAGCAGCAAGGAGGGTAGGAATGCTAACTATGGCTACACCTTC.

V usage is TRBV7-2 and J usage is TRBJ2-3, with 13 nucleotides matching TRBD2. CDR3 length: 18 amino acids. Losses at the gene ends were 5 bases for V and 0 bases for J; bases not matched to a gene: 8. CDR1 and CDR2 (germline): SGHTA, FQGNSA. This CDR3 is CASSQGTSGARSTDTQYF. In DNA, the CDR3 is TGTGCCAGCAGCCAAGGGACTAGCGGGGCTCGTAGCACAGATACGCAGTATTTT. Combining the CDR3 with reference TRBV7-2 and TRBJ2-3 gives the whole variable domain GAGVSQSPSNKVTEKGKDVELRCDPISGHTALYWYRQSLGQGLEFLIYFQGNSAPDKSGLPSDRFSAERTGGSVSTLTIQRTQQEDSAVYLCASSQGTSGARSTDTQYFGPGTRLTVL.

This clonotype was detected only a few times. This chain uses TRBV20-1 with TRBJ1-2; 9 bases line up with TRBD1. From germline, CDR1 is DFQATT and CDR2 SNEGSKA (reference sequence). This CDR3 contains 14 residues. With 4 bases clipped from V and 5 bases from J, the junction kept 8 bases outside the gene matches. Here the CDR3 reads CSATPGQGRYGYTF. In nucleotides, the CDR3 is TGCAGTGCTACCCCCGGACAGGGGAGGTATGGCTACACCTTC.

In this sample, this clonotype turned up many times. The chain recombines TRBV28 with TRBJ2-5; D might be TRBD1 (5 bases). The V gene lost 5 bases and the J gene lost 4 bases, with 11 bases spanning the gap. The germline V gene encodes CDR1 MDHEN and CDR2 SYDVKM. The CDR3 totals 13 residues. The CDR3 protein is CASSLRVSETQYF. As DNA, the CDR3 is TGTGCCAGCAGTCTCAGGGTGTCAGAGACCCAGTACTTC.

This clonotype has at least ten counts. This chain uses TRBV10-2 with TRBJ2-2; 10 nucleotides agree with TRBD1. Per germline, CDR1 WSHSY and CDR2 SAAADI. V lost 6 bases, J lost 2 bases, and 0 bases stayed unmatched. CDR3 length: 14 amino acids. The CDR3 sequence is CASRTGGNTGELFF. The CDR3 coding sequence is TGCGCCAGCAGGACAGGGGGCAACACCGGGGAGCTGTTTTTT.

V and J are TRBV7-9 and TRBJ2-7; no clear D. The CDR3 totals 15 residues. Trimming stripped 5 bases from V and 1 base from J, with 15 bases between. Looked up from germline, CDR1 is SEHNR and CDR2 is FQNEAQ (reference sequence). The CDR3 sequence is CASSPMVGPSYEQYV. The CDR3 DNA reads TGTGCCAGCAGCCCTATGGTGGGCCCGTCCTACGAGCAGTACGTC.

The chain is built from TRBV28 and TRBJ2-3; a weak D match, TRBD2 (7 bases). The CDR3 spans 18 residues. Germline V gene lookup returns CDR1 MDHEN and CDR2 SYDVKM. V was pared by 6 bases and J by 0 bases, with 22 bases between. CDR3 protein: CASRRGGALSLSTDTQYF. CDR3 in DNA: TGTGCCAGCAGACGTGGGGGGGCTCTCTCTCTTAGCACAGATACGCAGTATTTT.

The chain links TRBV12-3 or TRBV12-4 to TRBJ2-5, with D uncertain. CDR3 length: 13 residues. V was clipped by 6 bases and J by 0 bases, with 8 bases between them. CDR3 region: CASRHGDQETQYF. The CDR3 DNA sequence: TGTGCCAGCAGACACGGAGACCAAGAGACCCAGTACTTC.

The CDR3 DNA is TGTGCCAGCAGTCGGCTGCCGAACACCGGGGAGCTGTTTTTT. It codes for CASSRLPNTGELFF. The rearrangement uses TRBV6-4 and TRBJ2-2; D uncertain. CDR1 MRHNA and CDR2 SNTAGT come from the germline V gene. V was clipped by 5 bases and J by 0 bases, with 7 bases between them. This CDR3 spans 14 amino acids.

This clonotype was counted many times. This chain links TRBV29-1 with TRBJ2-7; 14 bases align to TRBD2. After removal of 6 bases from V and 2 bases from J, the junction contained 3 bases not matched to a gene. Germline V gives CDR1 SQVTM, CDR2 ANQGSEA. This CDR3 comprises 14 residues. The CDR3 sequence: CSVGTSGRTYEQYF. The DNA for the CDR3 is TGCAGCGTGGGGACTAGCGGGAGAACCTACGAGCAGTACTTC.

The CDR3 DNA follows: TGTGCCACCAGTGATTTTACAGCCAACCAAGAGACCCAGTACTTC. Residues: CATSDFTANQETQYF. V is TRBV24-1 and J is TRBJ2-5; D unclear. Germline CDR1 KGHDR, CDR2 SFDVKD. Trimming took off 1 base at V and 0 bases at J, with 8 bases between the two ends. CDR3 length: 15 amino acids.

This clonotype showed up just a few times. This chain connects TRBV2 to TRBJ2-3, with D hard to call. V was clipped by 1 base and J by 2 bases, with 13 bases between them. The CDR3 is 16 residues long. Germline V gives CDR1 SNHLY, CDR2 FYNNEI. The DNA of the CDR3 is TGTGCCAGCAGTGAAGAAGGAACAGAGCTCACAGATACGCAGTATTTT. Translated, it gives CASSEEGTELTDTQYF.

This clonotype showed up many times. The CDR3 spells CSATGQGIDEKLFF. The CDR3 DNA is TGCAGTGCTACAGGACAGGGCATAGATGAAAAACTGTTTTTT. This chain connects TRBV20-1 to TRBJ1-4; 8 positions agree with TRBD1. Germline V gene data show CDR1 as DFQATT and CDR2 as SNEGSKA (reference sequence). CDR3 size: 14 residues. The V segment lost 4 bases and the J segment 6 bases; nucleotides outside the gene matches: 7.

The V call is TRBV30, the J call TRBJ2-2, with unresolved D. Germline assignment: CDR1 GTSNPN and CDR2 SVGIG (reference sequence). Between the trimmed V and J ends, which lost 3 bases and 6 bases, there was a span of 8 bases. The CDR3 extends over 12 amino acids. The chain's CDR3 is CAWSPTAGELFF. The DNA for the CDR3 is TGTGCCTGGAGCCCCACGGCCGGGGAGCTGTTTTTT.

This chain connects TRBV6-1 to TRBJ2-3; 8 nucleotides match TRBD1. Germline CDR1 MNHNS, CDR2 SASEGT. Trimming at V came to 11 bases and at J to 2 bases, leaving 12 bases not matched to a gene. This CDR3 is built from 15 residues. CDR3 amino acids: CAVRSRDRITDTQYF. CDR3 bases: TGTGCCGTACGGTCCCGGGACAGGATCACAGATACGCAGTATTTT.

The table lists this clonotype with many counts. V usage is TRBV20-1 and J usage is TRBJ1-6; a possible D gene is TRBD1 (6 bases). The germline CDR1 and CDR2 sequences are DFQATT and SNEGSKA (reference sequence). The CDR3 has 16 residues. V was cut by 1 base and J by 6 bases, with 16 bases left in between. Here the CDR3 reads CSARATGSHINSPLHF. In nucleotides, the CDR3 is TGCAGTGCTAGAGCGACAGGTAGCCACATTAATTCACCCCTCCACTTT.

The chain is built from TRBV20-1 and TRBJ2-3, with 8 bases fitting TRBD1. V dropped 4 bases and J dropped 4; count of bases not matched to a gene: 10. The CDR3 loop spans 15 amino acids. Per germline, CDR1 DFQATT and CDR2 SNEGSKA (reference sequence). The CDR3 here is CSATDRGSGADTQYF. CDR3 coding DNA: TGCAGTGCTACCGACAGGGGAAGTGGTGCAGATACGCAGTATTTT.

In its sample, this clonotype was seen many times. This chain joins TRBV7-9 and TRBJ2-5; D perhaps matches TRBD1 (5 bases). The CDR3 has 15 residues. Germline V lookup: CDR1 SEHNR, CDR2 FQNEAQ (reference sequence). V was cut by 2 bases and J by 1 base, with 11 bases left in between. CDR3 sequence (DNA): TGTGCCAGCAGCTTATCGGCAGGGATCCAAGAGACCCAGTACTTC. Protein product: CASSLSAGIQETQYF.